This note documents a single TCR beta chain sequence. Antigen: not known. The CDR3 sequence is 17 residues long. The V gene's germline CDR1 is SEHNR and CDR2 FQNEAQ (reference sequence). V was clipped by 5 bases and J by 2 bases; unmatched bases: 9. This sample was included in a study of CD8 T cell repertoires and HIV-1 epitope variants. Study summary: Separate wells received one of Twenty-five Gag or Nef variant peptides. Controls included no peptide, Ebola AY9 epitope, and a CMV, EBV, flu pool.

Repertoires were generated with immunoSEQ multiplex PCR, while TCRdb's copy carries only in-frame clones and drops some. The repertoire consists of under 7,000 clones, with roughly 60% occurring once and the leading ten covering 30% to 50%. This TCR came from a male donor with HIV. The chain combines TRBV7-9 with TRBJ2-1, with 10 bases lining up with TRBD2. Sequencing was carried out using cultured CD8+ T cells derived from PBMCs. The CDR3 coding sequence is TGTGCCAGCAGCATAGTAGCGGGAGGTCCCGCCTACAATGAGCAGTTCTTC. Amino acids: CASSIVAGGPAYNEQFF.